This T cell receptor (beta chain) was recovered during a study of immune evolution from preneoplasia to lung adenocarcinoma. Assay used: immunoSEQ multiplex PCR; TCRdb lists only in-frame clones, some missing. The sample consists of roughly 10,000 clones, around 81% of them appearing once. Histologic diagnosis was independently verified by two lung pathologists. Nucleic acids came from premalignant or tumor cells enriched by macro-dissection. The sequence was collected from a person aged 55-85 years with lung adenocarcinoma. The specimen was FFPE minimally invasive lung adenocarcinoma tissue.

This CDR3 reads CASSLDGGSTDTQYF. Written as DNA, the CDR3 is TGTGCCAGCAGCTTAGACGGGGGAAGCACAGATACGCAGTATTTT. The J gene is TRBJ2-3, the V gene TRBV11-2, with D possibly being TRBD2 (6 bases). V lost 0 bases and J lost 0, with 7 bases in between. CDR3 length equals 15 residues. From germline, CDR1 is SGHAT and CDR2 FQNNGV. Complete variable domain (other parts from reference TRBV11-2 and TRBJ2-3): EAGVAQSPRYKIIEKRQSVAFWCNPISGHATLYWYQQILGQGPKLLIQFQNNGVVDDSQLPKDRFSAERLKGVDSTLKIQPAKLEDSAVYLCASSLDGGSTDTQYFGPGTRLTVL.